The sequence of this T cell receptor (beta chain) was determined in a study of control samples from healthy donors and cancer patients. Method: immunoSEQ multiplex PCR; TCRdb's copy keeps in-frame clones and lacks some. The sample lists approximately 44,000 clones; roughly 65% were seen once. The TCR comes from a male donor with melanoma. Sequencing was performed on formalin-fixed, paraffin-embedded tissue.

The CDR3 sequence: CASSPPGQGADEQYF. The DNA of the CDR3 is TGTGCCAGCAGTCCGCCGGGACAGGGGGCAGACGAGCAGTACTTC. This chain connects TRBV6-2 or TRBV6-3 to TRBJ2-7; 12 bases are shared with TRBD1. The CDR3 has 15 residues. From germline, CDR1 is MNHEY and CDR2 SVGEGT. V lost 5 bases to trimming and J lost 5 bases; unmatched junction nucleotides: 7.